Each of the 32 T cell receptor beta chains below was sequenced from the same sample in a study of identical twins. In TCRdb, the 5' RACE reads were re-called with MiXCR into one record per CDR3 protein. The table records 550,000 to 700,000 distinct CDR3 sequences, just under 10% of them present only once. These same data were also listed under a study on yellow fever vaccine responses in identical twins.

Source material: PBMCs. All receptors derive from a woman aged 18-35 years in good health.

This clonotype turned up a few times. The V and J genes are TRBV6-1 and TRBJ2-7; D is possibly TRBD2 (7 bases). The germline V gene encodes CDR1 MNHNS and CDR2 SASEGT. Trimming pared 6 bases from V and 2 bases from J, leaving 17 bases between. The CDR3 has 15 residues. The chain's CDR3 is CASRITGGGAYEQYF. The CDR3 DNA reads as TGTGCCAGCAGGATAACAGGAGGGGGGGCCTACGAGCAGTACTTC.

This clonotype was observed a few times. V gene TRBV20-1 combines with J gene TRBJ2-5; 11 bases match TRBD2. The J segment lost 5 bases and the V segment lost 1 base, leaving 9 bases of the junction unmatched. This CDR3 comprises 16 residues. Germline CDR1 reads DFQATT; CDR2 reads SNEGSKA (reference sequence). CDR3 region: CSARVSSSGRLETQYF. CDR3 bases: TGCAGTGCTAGAGTCTCGTCTAGCGGGAGGTTGGAGACCCAGTACTTC.

V gene TRBV6-1 combines with J gene TRBJ2-4, with 7 bases identical to TRBD1. Germline-derived CDR1 and CDR2 are MNHNS and SASEGT. V shed 5 bases, J shed 8 bases, and the junction held 9 bases outside the gene matches. This CDR3 region has 14 residues. DNA for the CDR3: TGTGCCAGCAGTCAGGGACAGCCCGGGGACATTCAGTACTTC. Protein sequence: CASSQGQPGDIQYF.

The V call is TRBV25-1, the J call TRBJ2-6; TRBD1 matches at 10 bases. Germline V lookup: CDR1 MGHDK, CDR2 SYGVNS. The CDR3 has 19 amino acids. The J segment lost 1 base and the V segment lost 4 bases, leaving 10 bases of the junction unmatched. The CDR3, as DNA: TGTGCCAGCAGTGGGTTGACAGGGGGCTTCAGGTCTGGGGCCAACGTCCTGACTTTC. Translation gives CASSGLTGGFRSGANVLTF.

The chain joins TRBV7-9 to TRBJ2-5, with 7 bases lining up with TRBD2. The CDR3 runs to 14 residues. Germline-derived CDR1 and CDR2 are SEHNR and FQNEAQ (reference sequence). With 6 bases clipped from V and 1 base from J, the junction kept 5 bases outside the gene matches. For the CDR3, the DNA is TGTGCCAGCAGGGAGGCGGGGGTCCAAGAGACCCAGTACTTC. It encodes CASREAGVQETQYF.

This chain connects TRBV6-5 to TRBJ2-7; 7 bases match TRBD2. The CDR3 length is 15 residues. Germline V gives CDR1 MNHEY, CDR2 SVGAGI. V dropped 6 bases and J dropped 3; count of bases not matched to a gene: 11. The CDR3 region is CASSYTGTTVYEQYF. The CDR3 nucleotides are TGTGCCAGCAGCTATACGGGGACTACCGTCTACGAGCAGTACTTC.

This chain connects TRBV14 to TRBJ2-1, with D hard to call. The CDR3 totals 13 residues. Between the trimmed V and J ends, which lost 4 bases and 4 bases, there was a span of 8 bases. Germline values: CDR1 SGHDN, CDR2 FVKESK. CDR3 DNA sequence: TGTGCCAGCAGCCCTTACAAATACAATGAGCAGTTCTTC. It encodes CASSPYKYNEQFF.

Ten or more counts support this clonotype. The chain couples TRBV27 to TRBJ2-1, with TRBD2 matching 11 bases. The CDR3 is 16 residues long. Germline V lookup: CDR1 MNHEY, CDR2 SMNVEV (reference sequence). V was pared by 2 bases and J by 5 bases, with 5 bases of the junction left unmatched. The CDR3 loop is CASSLTVTSGDNEQFF. In DNA form, the CDR3 reads TGTGCCAGCAGTTTAACTGTGACTAGCGGGGACAATGAGCAGTTCTTC.

This clonotype has at least ten counts. This chain uses TRBV10-3 with TRBJ1-1; tentatively, D is TRBD1 (5 bases). The CDR3 runs 12 residues. The germline V gene has CDR1 ENHRY and CDR2 SYGVKD. Trimming took 8 bases from V and 3 from J, leaving 10 bases between them. CDR3 sequence: CAIGGAHTEAFF. Written as DNA, the CDR3 is TGTGCCATCGGCGGGGCCCACACTGAAGCTTTCTTT.

The rearrangement uses TRBV29-1 and TRBJ2-3; the match to TRBD2 covers 8 bases. The CDR3 consists of 13 residues. V dropped 7 bases and J dropped 2; count of bases not matched to a gene: 5. Germline V gene sequence: CDR1 SQVTM, CDR2 ANQGSEA. CDR3 bases: TGCAGCGCCTCTAGCGGGTCCACAGATACGCAGTATTTT. Translating it yields CSASSGSTDTQYF.

Many counts were recorded for this clonotype. The chain employs TRBV20-1 and TRBJ1-2, with D possibly TRBD1 on 5 matching bases. Germline CDR1 DFQATT, CDR2 SNEGSKA (reference sequence). The CDR3 has 15 amino acids. The germline V and J ends were trimmed by 3 bases and 6 bases, with 20 bases remaining between them. As DNA, the CDR3 is TGCAGTGCTAGTAGGTCGACGGGACCGAGTAATGGCTACACCTTC. It is translated as CSASRSTGPSNGYTF.

This clonotype was observed a handful of times. The rearrangement uses TRBV20-1 and TRBJ1-1, with 7 bases fitting TRBD1. The CDR3 is 12 amino acids. Germline V gene data show CDR1 as DFQATT and CDR2 as SNEGSKA (reference sequence). After removal of 6 bases from V and 1 base from J, the junction contained 2 bases not matched to a gene. The CDR3 protein is CSAWDRNTEAFF. In DNA, the CDR3 is TGCAGTGCATGGGACAGGAACACTGAAGCTTTCTTT.

This clonotype was seen only a few times. Given a much more abundant clone one base away, this may be a read error. This chain joins TRBV27 and TRBJ2-7; D might be TRBD1 (5 bases). The CDR3 spans 14 residues. The germline V and J ends were trimmed by 4 bases and 0 bases, with 10 bases remaining between them. Germline CDR1 MNHEY, CDR2 SMNVEV (reference sequence). CDR3 nucleotides: TGTGCCAGCAGTTCGACAGAGAGCTCCTACGAGCAGTACTTC. It is translated as CASSSTESSYEQYF.

The chain joins TRBV12-3 or TRBV12-4 to TRBJ2-4; TRBD1 might be the D (5 bases). The CDR3 covers 14 residues. V shed 4 bases and J shed 0 bases, with 7 bases lying between them. CDR3 residues: CASSSTVAKNIQYF. The CDR3 DNA follows: TGTGCCAGCAGTTCGACAGTAGCCAAAAACATTCAGTACTTC.

This clonotype was seen only a few times. The J gene is TRBJ2-7, the V gene TRBV7-6; no clear D. Between the trimmed V and J ends, which lost 2 bases and 6 bases, there was a span of 11 bases. The germline gives CDR1 SGHVS, CDR2 FNYEAQ. The CDR3 has 13 residues. As DNA, the CDR3 is TGTGCCAGCAGCTTAACATTCGATGGCGAGCAGTACTTC. It translates to CASSLTFDGEQYF.

Only a few counts were recorded for this clonotype. The chain carries TRBV6-2 or TRBV6-3 and TRBJ2-1, with 12 bases aligning to TRBD2. The germline gives CDR1 MNHEY, CDR2 SVGEGT. CDR3 length: 15 amino acids. After removal of 2 bases from V and 7 bases from J, the junction contained 3 bases not matched to a gene. In DNA form, the CDR3 reads TGTGCCAGCAGTTACGCTAGCGGGAGGGGGAATGAGCAGTTCTTC. Protein sequence: CASSYASGRGNEQFF.

This clonotype has more than one count but fewer than ten. The CDR3, as DNA: TGTGCCAGCAGTGAGGGGGCCCCGTACTTC. It encodes CASSEGAPYF. The gene calls are TRBV2 and TRBJ2-7, with D tentatively TRBD1 (6 bases). The CDR3 has 10 residues. Trimming removed 3 bases from V and 12 bases from J, with 9 bases in between. The germline gives CDR1 SNHLY, CDR2 FYNNEI.

This clonotype was observed many times. The chain joins TRBV7-2 to TRBJ2-3; D is undetermined. CDR1 and CDR2 from the germline V gene are SGHTA and FQGNSA. Trimming took 4 bases from V and 5 from J, leaving 13 bases between them. There are 14 residues in the CDR3. Here the CDR3 reads CASSSDAMGDTQYF. The CDR3 DNA reads TGTGCCAGCAGCTCGGACGCTATGGGAGATACGCAGTATTTT.

The chain uses TRBV30 and TRBJ1-2, with D perhaps matching TRBD1 (5 bases). CDR3 length equals 13 residues. Germline lookup yields CDR1 GTSNPN and CDR2 SVGIG (reference sequence). V shed 0 bases and J shed 8 bases, with 13 bases lying between them. The CDR3 DNA is TGTGCCTGGAGTGTACGGGGGGATCTCGGCTACACCTTC. As protein: CAWSVRGDLGYTF.

At least ten counts were recorded for this clonotype. V and J are TRBV6-2 or TRBV6-3 and TRBJ1-5; D unresolved. Trimming removed 0 bases at V and 0 bases at J, with 3 bases between. The CDR3 extends over 14 amino acids. From germline, CDR1 is MNHEY and CDR2 SVGEGT. The CDR3 here is CASSYSHSNQPQHF. The CDR3 bases are TGTGCCAGCAGTTACTCACATAGCAATCAGCCCCAGCATTTT.

This clonotype occurred many times. The chain couples TRBV12-3 or TRBV12-4 to TRBJ1-5; a weak D match, TRBD1 (5 bases). The CDR3 extends over 14 amino acids. Trimming shortened V by 2 bases and J by 7 bases, and 12 bases separated the two germline ends. The chain's CDR3 is CASSLRQGRQPQHF. Here the CDR3 DNA reads TGTGCCAGCAGTTTACGGCAGGGCAGGCAGCCCCAGCATTTT.

The rearrangement links TRBV20-1 to TRBJ2-3; D unclear. Trimming left V 6 bases short and J 0 bases short, with 16 bases between. Germline V gene lookup returns CDR1 DFQATT and CDR2 SNEGSKA (reference sequence). The CDR3 is 15 residues long. The CDR3 sequence is CSARGRTSSTDTQYF. Written as DNA, the CDR3 is TGCAGTGCCCGAGGTCGGACCTCTAGCACAGATACGCAGTATTTT.

This clonotype was seen at least ten times. V and J are TRBV5-1 and TRBJ2-2, with D unresolved. Trimming stripped 6 bases from V and 5 bases from J, with 14 bases between. This CDR3 spans 14 amino acids. Germline CDR1 SGHRS, CDR2 YFSETQ. The CDR3 sequence is CASTYGDRTGELFF. CDR3 nucleotide sequence: TGCGCCAGCACCTACGGTGATAGGACCGGGGAGCTGTTTTTT.

V usage is TRBV7-9 and J usage is TRBJ2-3, with D perhaps given as TRBD1 or TRBD2 (6 bases each). The V and J ends lost 5 bases and 5 bases respectively, with 20 bases between them. The CDR3 extends over 16 amino acids. Germline CDR1 reads SEHNR; CDR2 reads FQNEAQ (reference sequence). The chain's CDR3 is CASSPRRTEGGDTQYF. The CDR3 region has the DNA TGTGCCAGCAGCCCAAGGCGGACAGAGGGGGGAGATACGCAGTATTTT.

This chain joins TRBV12-3 or TRBV12-4 and TRBJ2-2; D call uncertain. This CDR3 has 14 amino acids. Trimming cost V 6 bases and J 4 bases, with 12 bases left between them. The CDR3 DNA reads as TGTGCCAGCAGACAATCTTTACGCACCGGGGAGCTGTTTTTT. This codes for CASRQSLRTGELFF.

Ten or more counts support this clonotype. J is TRBJ2-7 and V is TRBV5-1; TRBD1 is a possible D gene (6 bases). Per germline, CDR1 SGHRS and CDR2 YFSETQ. The CDR3 is made up of 14 amino acids. V was shortened by 5 bases and J by 0 bases, with 12 bases between the two germline ends. The CDR3 nucleotides read TGCGCCAGCAGACGGGACACCGGCTCCTACGAGCAGTACTTC. Its translation: CASRRDTGSYEQYF.

In its sample, this clonotype was seen many times. The chain is built from TRBV20-1 and TRBJ2-2; 9 positions agree with TRBD2. The CDR3 totals 13 residues. Trimming cost V 3 bases and J 4 bases; bases outside gene matches: 0. Germline V gene lookup returns CDR1 DFQATT and CDR2 SNEGSKA (reference sequence). This CDR3 is CSARRGGTGELFF. In DNA form, the CDR3 reads TGCAGTGCTAGGCGGGGGGGCACCGGGGAGCTGTTTTTT.

In this sample, this clonotype turned up a few times. The CDR3 region has the DNA TGCGCCAGCAGCTCGGGGGGGACTAGCGGAGCTTACAATGAGCAGTTCTTC. It yields the protein CASSSGGTSGAYNEQFF. The chain uses TRBV5-1 and TRBJ2-1; 11 bases are a match to TRBD2. Looked up from germline, CDR1 is SGHRS and CDR2 is YFSETQ. The ends lost 3 bases at V and 4 bases at J; junction bases unmatched: 9. The CDR3 has 17 residues.

This clonotype has just a few counts. The gene calls are TRBV20-1 and TRBJ1-1; a weak D match, TRBD1 (5 bases). V lost 6 bases, J lost 4 bases, and 15 bases lay in between. The CDR3 totals 13 residues. CDR1 is DFQATT, CDR2 SNEGSKA, per germline (reference sequence). The CDR3 DNA follows: TGCAGTGCGCCAAGGGGAGGGTCCACTGAAGCTTTCTTT. It translates to CSAPRGGSTEAFF.

This clonotype was counted at least ten times. This chain joins TRBV12-3 or TRBV12-4 and TRBJ2-3, with unresolved D. CDR3 length: 13 amino acids. Trimming cost V 6 bases and J 4 bases, with 11 bases left between them. The CDR3 sequence: CASSPHTSDTQYF. The CDR3 nucleotides read TGTGCCAGCAGCCCCCACACCTCAGATACGCAGTATTTT.

This clonotype has at least ten counts. The V call is TRBV27, the J call TRBJ2-7; TRBD2 aligns across 10 bases. V gave up 8 bases and J gave up 5 bases; unmatched junction bases: 9. The V gene's germline CDR1 is MNHEY and CDR2 SMNVEV (reference sequence). The CDR3 runs to 14 residues. The CDR3 region is CASGIAGGRDEQYF. The DNA for the CDR3 is TGTGCCAGCGGAATAGCGGGAGGCCGGGACGAGCAGTACTTC.

This clonotype was recorded many times. CDR3 amino acids: CASSPERAQYF. The CDR3 DNA reads TGTGCCAGCAGCCCCGAGAGGGCCCAGTACTTC. The rearrangement joins TRBV6-2 or TRBV6-3 to TRBJ2-5; tentative D call: TRBD2 (5 bases). The germline CDR1 and CDR2 sequences are MNHEY and SVGEGT. Trimming cost V 6 bases and J 9 bases, with 11 bases left between them. CDR3 length equals 11 residues.